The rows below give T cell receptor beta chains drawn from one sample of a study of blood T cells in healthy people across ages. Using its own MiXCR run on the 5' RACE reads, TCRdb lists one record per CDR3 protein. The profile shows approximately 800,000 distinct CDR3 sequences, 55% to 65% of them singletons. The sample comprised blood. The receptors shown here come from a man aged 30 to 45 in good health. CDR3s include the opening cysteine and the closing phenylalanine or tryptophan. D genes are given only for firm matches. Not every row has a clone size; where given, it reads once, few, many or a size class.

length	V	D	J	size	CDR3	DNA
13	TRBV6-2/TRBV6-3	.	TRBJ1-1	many	CASSFPRDTEAFF	TGTGCCAGCAGTTTTCCCCGGGACACTGAAGCTTTCTTT
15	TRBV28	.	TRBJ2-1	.	CASIIGLGGYNEQFF	TGTGCCAGCATCATTGGACTAGGGGGCTACAATGAGCAGTTCTTC
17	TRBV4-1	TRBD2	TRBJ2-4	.	CASSEYSGALAKNIQYF	TGCGCCAGCAGCGAATATAGCGGGGCACTAGCCAAAAACATTCAGTACTTC
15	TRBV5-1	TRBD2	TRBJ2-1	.	CASRDGGTNYNEQFF	TGCGCCAGCAGAGACGGGGGGACTAACTACAATGAGCAGTTCTTC
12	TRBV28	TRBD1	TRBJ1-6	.	CASDRGNSPLHF	TGTGCCAGCGACAGGGGTAATTCACCCCTCCACTTT
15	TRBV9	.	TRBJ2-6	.	CASSGVSSGANVLTF	TGTGCCAGCAGCGGGGTGAGCTCTGGGGCCAACGTCCTGACTTTC
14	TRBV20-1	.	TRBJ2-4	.	CSARIQIAKNIQYF	TGCAGTGCTAGAATCCAGATCGCCAAAAACATTCAGTACTTC
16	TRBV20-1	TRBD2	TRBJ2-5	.	CSASPGLAGRRWTQYF	TGCAGTGCTAGTCCCGGACTAGCGGGGCGCCGATGGACCCAGTACTTC
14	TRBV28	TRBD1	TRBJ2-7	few	CASIKPGTGYEQYF	TGTGCCAGCATCAAACCCGGGACAGGGTACGAGCAGTACTTC
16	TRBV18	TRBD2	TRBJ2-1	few	CASSPSGGAPYNEQFF	TGTGCCAGCTCACCTAGCGGGGGGGCCCCCTACAATGAGCAGTTCTTC
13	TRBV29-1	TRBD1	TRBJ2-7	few	CSVSRQGVYEQYF	TGCAGCGTCTCCAGACAGGGCGTGTACGAGCAGTACTTC
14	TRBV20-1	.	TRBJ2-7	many	CSASSVAIDYEQYF	TGCAGTGCTAGCTCAGTCGCGATAGACTACGAGCAGTACTTC
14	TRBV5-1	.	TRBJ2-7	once	CASSLSVRDYEQYF	TGCGCCAGCAGCTTGAGCGTCAGAGACTACGAGCAGTACTTC
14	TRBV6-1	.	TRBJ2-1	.	CASSDRQVGNEQFF	TGTGCCAGCAGTGACAGACAGGTGGGGAATGAGCAGTTCTTC
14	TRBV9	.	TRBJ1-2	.	CASSATGWDYGYTF	TGTGCCAGCAGCGCCACAGGCTGGGATTACGGCTACACCTTC
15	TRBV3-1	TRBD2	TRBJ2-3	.	CASSQAGGQADTQYF	TGTGCCAGCAGCCAAGCGGGGGGGCAGGCAGATACGCAGTATTTT
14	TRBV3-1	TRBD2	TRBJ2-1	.	CASSPRTRYNEQFF	TGTGCCAGCAGCCCCCGGACTAGATACAATGAGCAGTTCTTC
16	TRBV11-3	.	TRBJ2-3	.	CASSLGVGSFTDTQYF	TGTGCCAGCAGCTTAGGGGTAGGCTCCTTCACAGATACGCAGTATTTT
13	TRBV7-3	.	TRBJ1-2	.	CASAQVGGYGYTF	TGTGCCAGCGCCCAGGTGGGGGGGTATGGCTACACCTTC
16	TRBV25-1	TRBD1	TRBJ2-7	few	CASSESRDRGSYEQYF	TGTGCCAGCAGTGAATCCAGGGACAGGGGGTCCTACGAGCAGTACTTC
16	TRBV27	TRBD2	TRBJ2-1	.	CASSSPETAGYNEQFF	TGTGCCAGCAGTTCCCCGGAAACAGCGGGGTACAATGAGCAGTTCTTC
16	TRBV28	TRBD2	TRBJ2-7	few	CASSLLLGGDSYEQYF	TGTGCCAGCAGTTTATTACTGGGAGGGGACTCCTACGAGCAGTACTTC
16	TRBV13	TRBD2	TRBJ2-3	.	CASSVLTSGLTDTQYF	TGTGCCAGCAGCGTCTTGACTAGCGGGCTCACAGATACGCAGTATTTT
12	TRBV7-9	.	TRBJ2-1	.	CASSRGPNGQFF	TGTGCCAGCAGCCGGGGACCCAATGGGCAGTTCTTC
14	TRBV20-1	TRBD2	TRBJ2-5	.	CSAIDSGGQETQYF	TGCAGTGCTATCGATAGCGGGGGCCAAGAGACCCAGTACTTC
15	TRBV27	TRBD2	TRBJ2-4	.	CASSPLAGAPGEQYF	TGTGCCAGCAGTCCCCTAGCGGGGGCCCCCGGGGAGCAGTACTTC
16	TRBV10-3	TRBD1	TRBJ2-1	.	CAISGEETGSLNEQFF	TGTGCCATCAGTGGAGAGGAGACAGGGTCATTGAATGAGCAGTTCTTC
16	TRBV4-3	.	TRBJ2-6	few	CASSQDLISGANVLTF	TGCGCCAGCAGCCAAGACTTGATCTCTGGGGCCAACGTCCTGACTTTC
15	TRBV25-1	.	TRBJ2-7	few	CASRSYRTTPYEQYF	TGTGCCAGCCGCTCGTACCGGACAACTCCCTACGAGCAGTACTTC
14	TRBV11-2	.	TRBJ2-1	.	CASSPEYGNREQFF	TGTGCCAGCAGCCCAGAGTACGGGAATAGGGAGCAGTTCTTC
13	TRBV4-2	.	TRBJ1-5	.	CASSQGTFRTQHF	TGTGCCAGCAGCCAAGGGACCTTCAGAACCCAGCATTTT
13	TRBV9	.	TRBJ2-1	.	CASSVAPPNEQFF	TGTGCCAGCAGCGTAGCCCCGCCCAATGAGCAGTTCTTC
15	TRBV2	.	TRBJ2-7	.	CASSEGTRRTYEQYF	TGTGCCAGCAGTGAAGGGACAAGACGGACCTACGAGCAGTACTTC
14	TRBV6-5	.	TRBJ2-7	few	CASSYGRVAYEQYF	TGTGCCAGCAGTTACGGGAGAGTAGCCTACGAGCAGTACTTC